The clone carrying this T cell receptor (beta chain) was found many times. Its specificity is unknown. Library preparation (for TCRbeta) was performed with unique molecular identifiers. TCRdb analysed the PCR reads with MiXCR anew, one entry per CDR3 protein. The sample holds about 290,000 distinct CDR3 sequences; 6.5% to 9% are singletons and the top ten take approximately 9%. V lost 2 bases to trimming and J lost 2 bases, with 8 bases between them. The CDR3 has 13 residues. Germline V CDR1 and CDR2: SGHRS, YFSETQ. The data stem from a study of T-cell reconstitution after alpha-beta-depleted transplantation in children. Study-level findings and limits: There were reportedly several hundred expanded graft clones from which alpha-beta T cells came about two months after transplant. It was surviving recipient T cells and thymic progenitors that gave some patients high TCRbeta diversity at day 60. When one year had passed after transplant, most T-cell counts and diversity came from newly produced T cells.

The gene calls are TRBV5-1 and TRBJ2-7, with D perhaps matching TRBD2 (5 bases). The specimen comprised peripheral blood, sampled 360 days after TCRalphabeta/CD19-depleted stem cell transplant. This clonotype was sampled from a female patient aged 2-9 years who had a stem cell transplant for Fanconi anemia, so the T cells may come from the graft donor. CDR3 in amino acids: CASSFGVTYEQYF. The CDR3 bases are TGCGCCAGCAGCTTCGGGGTAACCTACGAGCAGTACTTC.